Shown below are 8 T cell receptor beta chains from a single sample sequenced in a study of blood T cell repertoires in COVID-19. Method: immunoSEQ multiplex PCR; TCRdb's copy keeps in-frame clones and lacks some. This sample has 130,000 to 150,000 clones, with about four fifths found just once. The source material was peripheral blood. These receptors were obtained from a human donor in a cohort sampled during active COVID-19.

J is TRBJ2-7 and V is TRBV19, with D tentatively TRBD1 (8 bases). Germline CDR1 and CDR2: LNHDA and SQIVND (reference sequence). The V end lost 4 bases, the J end lost 5 bases, and 30 bases lay between the germline ends. The CDR3 totals 19 residues. CDR3 amino acids: CASSTVGRGPKGLGDEQYF. The CDR3 nucleotides are TGTGCCAGTAGTACTGTAGGCAGGGGGCCCAAAGGACTAGGCGACGAGCAGTACTTC.

The genes are TRBV5-1 and TRBJ2-7; tentative D call: TRBD1 (6 bases). The V and J ends lost 4 bases and 4 bases respectively, with 12 bases between them. Germline values: CDR1 SGHRS, CDR2 YFSETQ. This CDR3 spans 13 amino acids. CDR3 sequence reads: CASSLRQGYEQYF. The CDR3 DNA follows: TGCGCCAGCAGCCTGAGGCAGGGGTACGAGCAGTACTTC.

The chain carries TRBV11-2 and TRBJ2-7, with D perhaps matching TRBD1 (6 bases). Germline-derived CDR1 and CDR2 are SGHAT and FQNNGV. Trimming pared 5 bases from V and 3 bases from J, leaving 14 bases between. The CDR3 spans 14 residues. CDR3 region: CASSPAWGHYEQYF. The CDR3, as DNA: TGTGCCAGCAGCCCAGCATGGGGGCACTACGAGCAGTACTTC.

The chain couples TRBV7-3 to TRBJ2-7, with TRBD2 identical over 10 bases. The junction had 5 bases not matched to a gene; V was cut back by 2 bases and J by 4 bases. Germline V gives CDR1 SGHTA, CDR2 FQGTGA. The CDR3 has 15 residues. CDR3 loop: CASSLFASGRYEQYF. CDR3 DNA: TGTGCCAGCAGCTTATTTGCTAGCGGGAGATACGAGCAGTACTTC.

The rearrangement links TRBV6-2 or TRBV6-3 to TRBJ2-1; 8 nucleotides align to TRBD2. This CDR3 has 15 amino acids. Germline V gene sequence: CDR1 MNHEY, CDR2 SVGEGT. V trimming: 4 bases; J trimming: 7 bases; junction bases outside the gene matches: 9. In DNA, the CDR3 is TGTGCCAGCAGTTGGGTCTTAGCGGGAAGTAATGAGCAGTTCTTC. Translating gives CASSWVLAGSNEQFF.

V and J are TRBV28 and TRBJ2-2; 7 bases match TRBD1. The germline V gene has CDR1 MDHEN and CDR2 SYDVKM. Trimming took 3 bases from V and 3 from J; bases not matched to a gene: 10. The length of the CDR3 is 17 residues. The CDR3 here is CASSLVFAGGYTGELFF. The CDR3 nucleotides are TGTGCCAGCAGTTTGGTGTTTGCAGGGGGATACACCGGGGAGCTGTTTTTT.

The chain uses TRBV5-4 and TRBJ1-1, with a tentative D call TRBD1 (6 bases). The V gene lost 3 bases and the J gene lost 7 bases, with 13 bases spanning the gap. CDR3 length equals 13 residues. Germline V lookup: CDR1 SGHNT, CDR2 YYREEE (reference sequence). CDR3 sequence: CASSSKQGVEAFF. Written as DNA, the CDR3 is TGTGCCAGCAGCTCGAAACAGGGCGTTGAAGCTTTCTTT.

The chain joins TRBV7-2 to TRBJ2-7, with TRBD2 identical over 9 bases. Germline-derived CDR1 and CDR2 are SGHTA and FQGNSA. Trimming removed 4 bases from V and 6 bases from J; junction bases left unmatched: 10. The CDR3 has 15 amino acids. The CDR3, as DNA: TGTGCCAGCAGCTCTCTTAGCGGGAGCGGAGTCGAGCAGTACTTC. Amino acid sequence: CASSSLSGSGVEQYF.